This TCR beta chain was retrieved from a study of response to subunit inactivated influenza vaccine. Study observations and caveats: Seasonal influenza vaccination, on each occasion, was suggested by the authors to recruit few new T cells.

TCRdb itself ran the RT-PCR reads through MiXCR, one entry per CDR3 protein. The sample records approximately 520,000 distinct CDR3 sequences, approximately 17% being singletons. V was cut by 4 bases and J by 11 bases, with 17 bases left in between. This CDR3 is built from 14 residues. This clonotype was detected many times. Its antigen remains unknown. Sequenced here: CD4+ T cells sorted from PBMCs, sampled roughly 24 months after vaccination. The chain is built from TRBV12-3 or TRBV12-4 and TRBJ1-4; tentatively, D is TRBD1 (6 bases). The receptor's source is a man in his fifties or sixties who received an inactivated influenza vaccine. CDR3 in DNA: TGTGCCAGCAGTTACAGGGTCTCCGGAGGGAAACTGTTTTTT. Protein product: CASSYRVSGGKLFF.